Shown below are 25 T cell receptor beta chains from a single sample sequenced in a study of CD8 T cells in Susac syndrome. Reverse transcription of roughly 0.45 to 1 ug RNA was performed with random hexamers. Using its own MiXCR run on the immunoSEQ multiplex PCR reads, TCRdb lists one record per CDR3 protein. Altogether about 77,000 distinct CDR3 sequences are present, about 93% being singletons, with the ten largest covering around 0.57%. Material for sequencing was CD4+ T cells from PBMCs. The receptor set was obtained from a human donor with Susac syndrome.

The V and J genes are TRBV7-2 and TRBJ2-7; 12 nucleotides line up with TRBD2. The CDR3 contains 14 residues. Germline CDR1 is SGHTA and CDR2 is FQGNSA. V lost 4 bases and J lost 7; bases outside the gene matches: 5. Here the CDR3 reads CASSSTSGSGEQYF. The DNA for the CDR3 is TGTGCCAGCAGCTCGACTAGCGGGAGTGGGGAGCAGTACTTC.

The rearrangement uses TRBV19 and TRBJ1-6, with D perhaps TRBD1 (5 bases). V was shortened by 8 bases and J by 4 bases, with 9 bases between the two germline ends. This CDR3 has 13 residues. Germline values: CDR1 LNHDA, CDR2 SQIVND (reference sequence). The CDR3 region is CASGEGYNSPLHF. The CDR3 DNA reads as TGTGCCAGTGGGGAGGGGTATAATTCACCCCTCCACTTT.

In its sample, this clonotype was seen once. This chain links TRBV9 with TRBJ1-1, with a possible D match to TRBD1 (5 bases). Trimming cost V 3 bases and J 9 bases, with 15 bases left between them. There are 13 residues in the CDR3. Germline V gives CDR1 SGDLS, CDR2 YYNGEE. DNA for the CDR3: TGTGCCAGCAGCGCCCGGGGCAGGGACCAAGCTTTCTTT. It yields the protein CASSARGRDQAFF.

The rearrangement links TRBV7-8 to TRBJ1-5, with D hard to call. There are 13 residues in the CDR3. The germline V gene encodes CDR1 SGHVS and CDR2 FQNEAQ. Trimming removed 3 bases at V and 4 bases at J, with 7 bases between. The chain's CDR3 is CASSFRENQPQHF. Written as DNA, the CDR3 is TGTGCCAGCAGCTTCCGCGAAAATCAGCCCCAGCATTTT.

The chain links TRBV20-1 to TRBJ2-7; 9 bases are a match to TRBD2. The CDR3 length is 18 residues. Trimming cost V 0 bases and J 2 bases; bases outside gene matches: 14. Germline V CDR1 and CDR2: DFQATT, SNEGSKA (reference sequence). CDR3 sequence: CSARDTLGLAQLTYEQYF. The CDR3 nucleotides read TGCAGTGCTAGAGATACCCTGGGACTAGCTCAGTTGACCTACGAGCAGTACTTC.

The chain recombines TRBV20-1 with TRBJ2-3; either TRBD1 or TRBD2 may supply D (5 bases each). Looked up from germline, CDR1 is DFQATT and CDR2 is SNEGSKA (reference sequence). This CDR3 is built from 16 residues. Trimming took 5 bases from V and 4 from J, leaving 22 bases between them. The CDR3 spells CSAGAALARGADTQYF. In DNA, the CDR3 is TGCAGTGCTGGAGCAGCGCTAGCACGAGGGGCAGATACGCAGTATTTT.

The rearrangement uses TRBV12-3 or TRBV12-4 and TRBJ1-5, with D maybe TRBD1 (6 bases). This CDR3 has 14 amino acids. The V gene lost 6 bases and the J gene lost 7 bases, with 16 bases spanning the gap. The CDR3 here is CASSTGQFGQPQHF. As DNA, the CDR3 is TGTGCCAGCAGCACCGGACAGTTCGGGCAGCCCCAGCATTTT.

The chain is built from TRBV29-1 and TRBJ1-4; D possibly corresponds to TRBD1 (6 bases). The CDR3 totals 13 residues. Germline CDR1 is SQVTM and CDR2 is ANQGSEA. The V end lost 4 bases, the J end lost 7 bases, and 13 bases lay between the germline ends. Here the CDR3 reads CSVGGRGSEKLFF. The CDR3 coding sequence is TGCAGCGTTGGGGGCAGGGGCTCTGAAAAACTGTTTTTT.

This clonotype was found a few times. The chain employs TRBV2 and TRBJ2-2; D ambiguous. Germline lookup yields CDR1 SNHLY and CDR2 FYNNEI. This CDR3 comprises 12 residues. The V end was cut by 7 bases, the J end by 6 bases, with 9 bases between. The CDR3 region is CASIVMAGELFF. The CDR3 DNA follows: TGTGCCAGCATTGTTATGGCCGGGGAGCTGTTTTTT. Drawing the rest from reference TRBV2 and TRBJ2-2, the complete variable domain is EPEVTQTPSHQVTQMGQEVILRCVPISNHLYFYWYRQILGQKVEFLVSFYNNEISEKSEIFDDQFSVERPDGSNFTLKIRSTKLEDSAMYFCASIVMAGELFFGEGSRLTVL.

The chain employs TRBV2 and TRBJ2-2; 13 bases are shared with TRBD2. Losses at the gene ends were 6 bases for V and 7 bases for J; bases not matched to a gene: 8. This CDR3 is built from 16 residues. The germline CDR1 and CDR2 sequences are SNHLY and FYNNEI. The CDR3 DNA reads as TGTGCCAGCAGAGGACTAGCGGGGGTAGGCGGCGGGGAGCTGTTTTTT. Its translation is CASRGLAGVGGGELFF.

The V call is TRBV5-8, the J call TRBJ1-5; D gene unclear. This CDR3 is 15 amino acids long. V was pared by 4 bases and J by 1 base, with 12 bases between. CDR1 and CDR2 from the germline V gene are SGHTS and YDEGEE. The chain's CDR3 is CASSGGRDSNQPQHF. DNA for the CDR3: TGTGCCAGCAGCGGAGGACGAGACAGCAATCAGCCCCAGCATTTT. Full variable domain (missing parts from reference TRBV5-8 and TRBJ1-5): EAGVTQSPTHLIKTRGQQATLRCSPISGHTSVYWYQQALGLGLQFLLWYDEGEERNRGNFPPRFSGRQFPNYSSELNVNALELEDSALYLCASSGGRDSNQPQHFGDGTRLSIL.

The chain couples TRBV20-1 to TRBJ1-4; D uncertain. The CDR3 spans 14 residues. The V end lost 6 bases, the J end lost 6 bases, and 17 bases lay between the germline ends. Germline assignment: CDR1 DFQATT and CDR2 SNEGSKA (reference sequence). DNA for the CDR3: TGCAGTGCACCCCCATCGGGGAAGGATGAAAAACTGTTTTTT. This encodes CSAPPSGKDEKLFF.

The chain carries TRBV6-5 and TRBJ2-3, with D unclear. The CDR3 spans 13 residues. Trimming left V 6 bases short and J 4 bases short, with 11 bases between. Germline-derived CDR1 and CDR2 are MNHEY and SVGAGI. CDR3 region: CASRPPSADTQYF. The CDR3 region has the DNA TGTGCCAGCAGACCTCCGAGCGCAGATACGCAGTATTTT.

The chain is built from TRBV30 and TRBJ2-1; 10 bases match TRBD2. This CDR3 spans 16 amino acids. V shed 3 bases, J shed 7 bases, and the junction held 12 bases outside the gene matches. Germline V gene data show CDR1 as GTSNPN and CDR2 as SVGIG (reference sequence). The CDR3 DNA reads as TGTGCCTGGAGGGGACCAGCGAGCGGGAGGGGTAATGAGCAGTTCTTC. It translates to CAWRGPASGRGNEQFF.

This sequence joins TRBV5-1 and TRBJ1-6; D is uncertain. The CDR3 is made up of 17 amino acids. Germline V gene data show CDR1 as SGHRS and CDR2 as YFSETQ. V was clipped by 5 bases and J by 2 bases, with 17 bases between them. The CDR3 bases are TGCGCCAGCAGGCGTCCGGACTTGGACGCCTATAATTCACCCCTCCACTTT. The encoded protein is CASRRPDLDAYNSPLHF. Full variable domain (remainder filled in from reference TRBV5-1 and TRBJ1-6): KAGVTQTPRYLIKTRGQQVTLSCSPISGHRSVSWYQQTPGQGLQFLFEYFSETQRNKGNFPGRFSGRQFSNSRSEMNVSTLELGDSALYLCASRRPDLDAYNSPLHFGNGTRLTVT.

The CDR3 sequence: CASSLRGDNSYNEQFF. CDR3 DNA sequence: TGTGCCAGCAGCTTGCGGGGTGACAACTCGTACAATGAGCAGTTCTTC. The chain combines TRBV11-2 with TRBJ2-1, with D tentatively TRBD2 (6 bases). The CDR3 has 16 amino acids. Trimming removed 3 bases at V and 4 bases at J, with 16 bases between. The V gene's germline CDR1 is SGHAT and CDR2 FQNNGV.

V is TRBV2 and J is TRBJ1-5; no reliable D call. This CDR3 is 12 amino acids long. The V gene's germline CDR1 is SNHLY and CDR2 FYNNEI. Trimming cost V 6 bases and J 3 bases, with 6 bases left between them. CDR3 sequence reads: CASSGNNQPQHF. CDR3 nucleotides: TGTGCCAGCAGCGGAAACAATCAGCCCCAGCATTTT. The whole variable domain, remainder taken from reference TRBV2 and TRBJ1-5, is EPEVTQTPSHQVTQMGQEVILRCVPISNHLYFYWYRQILGQKVEFLVSFYNNEISEKSEIFDDQFSVERPDGSNFTLKIRSTKLEDSAMYFCASSGNNQPQHFGDGTRLSIL.

The chain combines TRBV6-2 or TRBV6-3 with TRBJ2-4; D call uncertain. Germline V gives CDR1 MNHEY, CDR2 SVGEGT. CDR3 length: 13 residues. The V gene lost 7 bases and the J gene lost 1 base, with 8 bases spanning the gap. The CDR3 loop reads CASMGSAKNIQYF. The CDR3 nucleotides read TGTGCCAGCATGGGTAGCGCCAAAAACATTCAGTACTTC.

The chain joins TRBV19 to TRBJ1-2; unclear D gene. This CDR3 comprises 13 residues. The V gene's germline CDR1 is LNHDA and CDR2 SQIVND (reference sequence). The V end was cut by 2 bases, the J end by 1 base, with 5 bases between. As DNA, the CDR3 is TGTGCCAGTAGTATAAAGGGTAACTATGGCTACACCTTC. Translation gives CASSIKGNYGYTF.

The chain recombines TRBV28 with TRBJ2-3; D gene ambiguous. The germline V gene has CDR1 MDHEN and CDR2 SYDVKM. V was trimmed by 3 bases and J by 1 base, leaving 11 bases between them. The length of the CDR3 is 15 residues. The CDR3 DNA follows: TGTGCCAGCAGTTTCACCCCAACAGGCACAGATACGCAGTATTTT. It codes for CASSFTPTGTDTQYF.

The chain is built from TRBV7-2 and TRBJ1-5; no firm D call. With 6 bases removed from V and 5 bases from J, the gap between germline ends came to 11 bases. The CDR3 length is 13 residues. CDR1 and CDR2 from the germline V gene are SGHTA and FQGNSA. The chain's CDR3 is CASSRGSDQPQHF. The CDR3 DNA reads as TGTGCCAGCAGTCGCGGGTCGGATCAGCCCCAGCATTTT. The variable domain in full, with the rest retrieved from reference TRBV7-2 and TRBJ1-5, is GAGVSQSPSNKVTEKGKDVELRCDPISGHTALYWYRQSLGQGLEFLIYFQGNSAPDKSGLPSDRFSAERTGGSVSTLTIQRTQQEDSAVYLCASSRGSDQPQHFGDGTRLSIL.

This chain links TRBV10-3 with TRBJ2-3, with 7 bases fitting TRBD2. With V trimmed by 7 bases and J by 2 bases, 15 bases remained unmatched. In germline, CDR1 is ENHRY, CDR2 SYGVKD. CDR3 length equals 17 residues. Written as DNA, the CDR3 is TGTGCCATCACCTCACGGGCGGGAGCCATATACACAGATACGCAGTATTTT. It yields the protein CAITSRAGAIYTDTQYF.

In nucleotides, the CDR3 is TGTGCCAGCAGCTCCCGGGACAGCCTCCGTCAGCCCCAGCATTTT. It is translated as CASSSRDSLRQPQHF. The chain uses TRBV5-5 and TRBJ1-5, with 7 bases fitting TRBD1. The germline CDR1 and CDR2 sequences are SGHKS and YYEKEE (reference sequence). The junction had 9 bases not matched to a gene; V was cut back by 3 bases and J by 6 bases. The CDR3 runs 15 residues.

V usage is TRBV7-9 and J usage is TRBJ2-7, with D uncertain. Trimming shortened V by 5 bases and J by 1 base, and 15 bases separated the two germline ends. CDR1 SEHNR and CDR2 FQNEAQ come from the germline V gene (reference sequence). This CDR3 spans 15 amino acids. CDR3 DNA: TGTGCCAGCAGCGTTACGTCTGGGGTGTCCTACGAGCAGTACTTC. Its translation is CASSVTSGVSYEQYF.

CDR3 bases: TGTGCCAGCTCCCTTCTACCCTCGTTGGGGAGCTCCTACGAGCAGTACTTC. Protein: CASSLLPSLGSSYEQYF. The chain has TRBV18 and TRBJ2-7; D possibly corresponds to TRBD2 (5 bases). CDR1 and CDR2 from the germline V gene are KGHSH and LQKENI. V was cut by 6 bases and J by 0 bases, with 21 bases left in between. This CDR3 has 17 amino acids.